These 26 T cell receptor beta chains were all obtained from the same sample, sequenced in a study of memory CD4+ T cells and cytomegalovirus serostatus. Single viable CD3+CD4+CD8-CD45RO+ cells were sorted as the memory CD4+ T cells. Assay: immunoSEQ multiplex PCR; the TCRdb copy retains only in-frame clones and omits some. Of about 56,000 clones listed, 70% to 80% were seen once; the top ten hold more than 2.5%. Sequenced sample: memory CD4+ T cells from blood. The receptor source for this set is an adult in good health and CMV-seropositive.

CDR3 DNA: TGTGCCAGCAGCTTGGCGGCGGATACGCAGTATTTT. This gives the protein CASSLAADTQYF. The chain combines TRBV5-6 with TRBJ2-3, with D uncertain. V dropped 0 bases and J dropped 6 bases, with 5 bases sitting between them. CDR1 SGHDT and CDR2 YYEEEE come from the germline V gene. The CDR3 consists of 12 residues. The entire variable domain, with the rest obtained from reference TRBV5-6 and TRBJ2-3, is as follows: DAGVTQSPTHLIKTRGQQVTLRCSPKSGHDTVSWYQQALGQGPQFIFQYYEEEERQRGNFPDRFSGHQFPNYSSELNVNALLLGDSALYLCASSLAADTQYFGPGTRLTVL.

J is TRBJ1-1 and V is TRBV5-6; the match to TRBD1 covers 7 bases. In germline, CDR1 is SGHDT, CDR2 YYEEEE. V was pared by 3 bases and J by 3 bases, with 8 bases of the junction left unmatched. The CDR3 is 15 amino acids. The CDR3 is CASSSTGVGHTEAFF. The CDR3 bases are TGTGCCAGCAGCTCAACAGGGGTTGGCCACACTGAAGCTTTCTTT.

In DNA, the CDR3 is TGTGCCAGCTCAGCAACTTCTGGGCCCGCTTCCGAGCAGTACGTC. Residues: CASSATSGPASEQYV. The V and J genes are TRBV18 and TRBJ2-7; D ambiguous. Trimming took off 5 bases at V and 6 bases at J, with 20 bases between the two ends. Germline CDR1 and CDR2: KGHSH and LQKENI. The CDR3 is made up of 15 amino acids.

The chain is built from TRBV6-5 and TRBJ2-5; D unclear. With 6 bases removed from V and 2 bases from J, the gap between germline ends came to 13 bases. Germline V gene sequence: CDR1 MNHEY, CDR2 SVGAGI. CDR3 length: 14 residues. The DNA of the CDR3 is TGTGCCAGCAGCCACGGACGAGGTCAAGAGACCCAGTACTTC. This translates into CASSHGRGQETQYF.

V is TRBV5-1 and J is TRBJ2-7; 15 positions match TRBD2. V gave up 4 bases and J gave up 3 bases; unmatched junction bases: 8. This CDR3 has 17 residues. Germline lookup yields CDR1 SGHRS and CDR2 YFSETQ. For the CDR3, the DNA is TGCGCCAGCAGCGGACGGACTAGCGGGAGGGGGGGCTACGAGCAGTACTTC. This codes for CASSGRTSGRGGYEQYF.

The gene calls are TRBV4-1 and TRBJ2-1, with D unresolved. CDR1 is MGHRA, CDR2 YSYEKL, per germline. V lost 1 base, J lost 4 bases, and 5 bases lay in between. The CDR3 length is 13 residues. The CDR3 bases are TGCGCCAGCAGCCAAGGCCCTTACAATGAGCAGTTCTTC. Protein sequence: CASSQGPYNEQFF.

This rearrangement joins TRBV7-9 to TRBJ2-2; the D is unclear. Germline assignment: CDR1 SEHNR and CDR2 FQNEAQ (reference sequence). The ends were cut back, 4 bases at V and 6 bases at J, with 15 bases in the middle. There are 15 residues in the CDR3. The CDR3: CASSSPTRAPGELFF. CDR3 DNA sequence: TGTGCCAGCAGCTCCCCGACGCGAGCCCCCGGGGAGCTGTTTTTT.

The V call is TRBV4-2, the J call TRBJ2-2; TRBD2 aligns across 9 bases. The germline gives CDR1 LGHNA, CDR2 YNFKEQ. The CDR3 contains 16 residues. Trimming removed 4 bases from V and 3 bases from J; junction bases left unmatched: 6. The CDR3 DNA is TGTGCCAGCAGCCCCGCGGGAGGGCCAGACACCGGGGAGCTGTTTTTT. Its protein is CASSPAGGPDTGELFF.

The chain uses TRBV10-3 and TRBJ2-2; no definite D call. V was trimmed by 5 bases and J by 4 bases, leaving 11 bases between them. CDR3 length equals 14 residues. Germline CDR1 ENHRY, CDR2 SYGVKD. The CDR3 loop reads CAISIQSSTGELFF. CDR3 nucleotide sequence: TGTGCCATCAGTATTCAAAGCTCCACCGGGGAGCTGTTTTTT.

This chain's CDR3 is CASSSLGAGQETQYF. The CDR3 DNA is TGTGCCAGCAGTTCCCTGGGGGCGGGGCAAGAGACCCAGTACTTC. The chain combines TRBV28 with TRBJ2-5; D might be TRBD1 or TRBD2, each matching 6 bases. Trimming removed 4 bases at V and 2 bases at J, with 14 bases between. In germline, CDR1 is MDHEN, CDR2 SYDVKM. CDR3 length: 15 residues.

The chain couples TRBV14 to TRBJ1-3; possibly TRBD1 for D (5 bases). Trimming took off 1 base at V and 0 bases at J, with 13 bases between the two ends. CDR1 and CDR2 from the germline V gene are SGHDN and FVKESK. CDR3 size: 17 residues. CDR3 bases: TGTGCCAGCAGCCAAGTGGTGGGGCTATTCTCTGGAAACACCATATATTTT. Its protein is CASSQVVGLFSGNTIYF. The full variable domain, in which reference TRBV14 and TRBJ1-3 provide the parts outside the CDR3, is EAGVTQFPSHSVIEKGQTVTLRCDPISGHDNLYWYRRVMGKEIKFLLHFVKESKQDESGMPNNRFLAERTGGTYSTLKVQPAELEDSGVYFCASSQVVGLFSGNTIYFGEGSWLTVV.

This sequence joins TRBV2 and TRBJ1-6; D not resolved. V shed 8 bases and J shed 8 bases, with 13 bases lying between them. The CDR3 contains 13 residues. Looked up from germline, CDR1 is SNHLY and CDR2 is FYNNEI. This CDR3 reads CASRFAGDSPLHF. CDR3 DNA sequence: TGTGCCAGCCGGTTTGCTGGGGATTCACCCCTCCACTTT.

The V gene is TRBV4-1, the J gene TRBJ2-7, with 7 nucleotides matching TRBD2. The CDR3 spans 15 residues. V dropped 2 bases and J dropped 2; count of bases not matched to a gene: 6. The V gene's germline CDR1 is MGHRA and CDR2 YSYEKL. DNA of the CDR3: TGCGCCAGCAGCCAAAGTCCAGCGGGACCCTACGAGCAGTACTTC. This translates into CASSQSPAGPYEQYF.

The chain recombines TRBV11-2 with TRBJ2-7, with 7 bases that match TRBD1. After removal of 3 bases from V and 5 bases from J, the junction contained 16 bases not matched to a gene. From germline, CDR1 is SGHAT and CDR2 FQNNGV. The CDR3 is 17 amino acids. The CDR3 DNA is TGTGCCAGCAGCTTTCCTATTTGGCGACAGGGCGGCAACGAGCAGTACTTC. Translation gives CASSFPIWRQGGNEQYF.

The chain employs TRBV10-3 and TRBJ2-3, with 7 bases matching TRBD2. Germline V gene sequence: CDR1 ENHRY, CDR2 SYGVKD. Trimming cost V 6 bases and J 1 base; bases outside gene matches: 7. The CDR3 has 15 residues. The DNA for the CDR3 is TGTGCCATCAGCGCCACTAGCGTACGCACAGATACGCAGTATTTT. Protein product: CAISATSVRTDTQYF.

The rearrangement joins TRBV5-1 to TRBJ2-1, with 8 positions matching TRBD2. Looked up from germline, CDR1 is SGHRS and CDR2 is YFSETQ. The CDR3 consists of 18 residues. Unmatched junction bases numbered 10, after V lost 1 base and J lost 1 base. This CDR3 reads CASSLIPSGPTSYNEQFF. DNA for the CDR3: TGCGCCAGCAGCTTGATTCCTAGCGGGCCTACTTCCTACAATGAGCAGTTCTTC.

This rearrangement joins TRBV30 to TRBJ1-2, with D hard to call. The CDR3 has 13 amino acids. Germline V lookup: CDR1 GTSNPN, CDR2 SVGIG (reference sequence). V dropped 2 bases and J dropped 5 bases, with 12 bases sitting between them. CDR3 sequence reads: CAWSIGPRYGYTF. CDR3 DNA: TGTGCCTGGAGTATAGGCCCCCGTTATGGCTACACCTTC.

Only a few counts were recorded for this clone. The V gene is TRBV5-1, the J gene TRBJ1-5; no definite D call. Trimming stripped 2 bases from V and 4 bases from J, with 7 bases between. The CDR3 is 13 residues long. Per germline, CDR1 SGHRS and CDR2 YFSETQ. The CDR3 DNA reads TGCGCCAGCAGCTTTGGGGAAAATCAGCCCCAGCATTTT. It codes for CASSFGENQPQHF.

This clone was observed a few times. CDR3: CASRPIGNQPQHF. The CDR3 coding sequence is TGTGCCAGCAGGCCAATTGGGAATCAGCCCCAGCATTTT. The chain links TRBV2 to TRBJ1-5; D unresolved. This CDR3 comprises 13 residues. From germline, CDR1 is SNHLY and CDR2 FYNNEI. The ends were cut back, 6 bases at V and 4 bases at J, with 10 bases in the middle.

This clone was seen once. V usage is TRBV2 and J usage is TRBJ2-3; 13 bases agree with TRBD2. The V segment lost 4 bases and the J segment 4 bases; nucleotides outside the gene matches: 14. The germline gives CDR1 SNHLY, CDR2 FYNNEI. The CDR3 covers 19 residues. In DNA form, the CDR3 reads TGTGCCAGCAGTGGGGAGGGACTAGCGGGACCCATAGACTCAGATACGCAGTATTTT. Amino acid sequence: CASSGEGLAGPIDSDTQYF.

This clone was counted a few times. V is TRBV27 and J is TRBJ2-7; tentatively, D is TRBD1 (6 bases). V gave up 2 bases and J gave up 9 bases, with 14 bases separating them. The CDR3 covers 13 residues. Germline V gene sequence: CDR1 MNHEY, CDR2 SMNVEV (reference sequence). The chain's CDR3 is CASSLSRDTPQYF. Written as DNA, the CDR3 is TGTGCCAGCAGTTTAAGCCGGGACACCCCGCAGTACTTC.

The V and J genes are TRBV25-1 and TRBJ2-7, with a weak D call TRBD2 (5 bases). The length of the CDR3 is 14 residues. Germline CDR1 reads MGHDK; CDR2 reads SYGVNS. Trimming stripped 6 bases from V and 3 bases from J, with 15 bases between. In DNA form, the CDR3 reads TGTGCCAGCAGCGAAACGGGAATTCACTACGAGCAGTACTTC. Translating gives CASSETGIHYEQYF.

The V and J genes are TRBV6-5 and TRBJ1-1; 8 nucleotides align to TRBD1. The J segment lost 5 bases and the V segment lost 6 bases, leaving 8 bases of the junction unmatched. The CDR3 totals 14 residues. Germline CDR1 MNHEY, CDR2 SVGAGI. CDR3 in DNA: TGTGCCAGCAGCTCCGGACAGGGCGAGACTGAAGCTTTCTTT. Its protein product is CASSSGQGETEAFF.

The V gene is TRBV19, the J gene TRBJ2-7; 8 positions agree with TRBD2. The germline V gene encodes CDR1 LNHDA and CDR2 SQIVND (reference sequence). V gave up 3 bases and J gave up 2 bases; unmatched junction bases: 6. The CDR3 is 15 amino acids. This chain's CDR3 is CASSISAGDTYEQYF. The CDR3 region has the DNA TGTGCCAGTAGTATCTCAGCGGGAGATACCTACGAGCAGTACTTC.

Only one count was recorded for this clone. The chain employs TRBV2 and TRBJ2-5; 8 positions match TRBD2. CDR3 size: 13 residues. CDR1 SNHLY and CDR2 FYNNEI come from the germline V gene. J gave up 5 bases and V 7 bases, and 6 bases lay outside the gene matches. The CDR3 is CASTPSGYETQYF. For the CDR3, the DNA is TGTGCCAGCACGCCTAGCGGGTATGAGACCCAGTACTTC.

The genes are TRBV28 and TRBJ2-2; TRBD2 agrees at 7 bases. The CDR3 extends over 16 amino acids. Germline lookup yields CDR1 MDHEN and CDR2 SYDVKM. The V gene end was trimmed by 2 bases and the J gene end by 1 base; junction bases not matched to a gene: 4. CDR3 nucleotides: TGTGCCAGCAGTTTAGGCGGGAGCGGGAACACCGGGGAGCTGTTTTTT. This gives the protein CASSLGGSGNTGELFF.